Included here is one T cell receptor beta chain sequence, with context. What it binds is unknown. Selected pancreatic ductal adenocarcinoma patients had undergone surgery without neoadjuvant therapy. Libraries were prepared by immunoSEQ multiplex PCR; TCRdb keeps only in-frame clonotypes and omits some of them. The table records several thousand clones, approximately 67% of them present only once. Germline CDR1 is SGHTA and CDR2 is FQGNSA. This CDR3 is built from 16 residues. V was cut by 6 bases and J by 3 bases, with 19 bases left in between. These data originate in a study of T cells in pancreatic ductal adenocarcinoma. Notes on the study in general: Mean clonality was roughly 0.1 in tumors and approximately 0.072 in blood, not significantly different. Tumor samples had fewer productive templates and approximately 7.9-fold fewer unique clonotypes than blood. The resected pancreatic cancer cohort was biased toward the minority with early-stage disease.

The sample consisted of pancreatic tumor tissue. This TCR derives from a human donor with pancreatic ductal adenocarcinoma. V is TRBV7-2 and J is TRBJ2-3; D might be TRBD1 (6 bases). In DNA, the CDR3 is TGTGCCAGCAGTTTGGGTGGGACAAGGGGAACAGATACGCAGTATTTT. Amino acids: CASSLGGTRGTDTQYF.